There are a few counts of the clone carrying this TCR beta chain. What it binds is not known. These data are taken from a study of identical twins. V dropped 3 bases and J dropped 0 bases, with 8 bases sitting between them. Germline CDR1 reads SNHLY; CDR2 reads FYNNEI. The CDR3 length is 14 residues. General study points: Sequences that were beta out-of-frame showed weaker excess twin sharing.

MiXCR, applied by TCRdb to the 5' RACE reads, yields one record per CDR3 protein. The table records 700,000 to 950,000 distinct CDR3 sequences, 10% to 15% of them present only once. This sample was also put to use in a study of yellow fever vaccine responses in identical twins.

Source material: PBMCs. The gene calls are TRBV2 and TRBJ2-5; D remains ambiguous. The sequence was obtained from a woman between 18 and 29 years old in good health. CDR3 DNA: TGTGCCAGCAGTGATTGGCCCTACCAAGAGACCCAGTACTTC. Translation gives CASSDWPYQETQYF.